One T cell receptor (beta chain) is described in this entry. Antigen unknown. Using RNA transcripts as the source, TCR beta CDR3 regions were amplified. Researchers ran a first-round RT-PCR on the TCR CDR3 using the HTBI primer set. TCRdb ran MiXCR on the multiplex PCR reads and lists one entry per CDR3 protein. The table lists under 400,000 distinct CDR3 sequences, roughly 25% of them singletons. This entry comes from a study of T cells in Graves' hyperthyroidism and ophthalmopathy. Study-wide results and limits: Expanded thyroid clonotypes (above 0.001) were mostly also found in blood.

Exclusion of a patient resulted from uncontrolled infection, other autoimmune disease, pregnancy or lactation. On the basis of clinical symptoms, serum thyroxine and TRAb, thyroid ultrasound and orbital computed tomography, diagnoses were made. Trimming cost V 0 bases and J 6 bases; bases outside gene matches: 8. CDR1 and CDR2 from the germline V gene are SQVTM and ANQGSEA. This CDR3 is built from 14 residues. V gene TRBV29-1 combines with J gene TRBJ2-7; 7 bases line up with TRBD1. Material for sequencing was blood. The TCR sequence derives from a man aged 50 to 59 with Graves' hyperthyroidism. In DNA form, the CDR3 reads TGCAGCGTTGAAGATCCCGACAGGGACCGCGAGCAGTACTTC. Protein sequence: CSVEDPDRDREQYF.